This TCR beta chain was sequenced in a study of blood T cell repertoires in COVID-19. The CDR3 contains 20 residues. Germline V gene data show CDR1 as LNHDA and CDR2 as SQIVND (reference sequence). The V and J ends lost 3 bases and 3 bases, in that order; junction bases with no gene match: 14. Using immunoSEQ multiplex PCR, the repertoire was profiled, and TCRdb retains in-frame clones only, with some absent. The sample lists about 39,000 clones, about 94% occurring once. The sequenced sample consisted of peripheral blood. The receptor comes from a human donor with active COVID-19. The donor label of this sample is uncertain. The chain recombines TRBV19 with TRBJ2-1; 13 bases are shared with TRBD2. The CDR3 protein is CASSISGLAGELSIYNEQFF. In DNA, the CDR3 is TGTGCCAGTAGTATCTCTGGACTAGCGGGAGAACTATCCATCTACAATGAGCAGTTCTTC.